The 20 T cell receptor beta chains listed next were all sequenced from one sample in a study of OX40 agonist ivuxolimab in advanced cancers. TCRdb keeps only in-frame clones here, not all; method: immunoSEQ multiplex PCR. The sample comprises around 92,000 clones, about 80% of which are singletons, and around 2.7% rests with the top ten. The sequences come from CD4+ or CD8+ T cells sorted from blood, collected in a trial of the OX40 agonist ivuxolimab. The receptor set was obtained from an adult with an advanced solid tumor such as melanoma, head and neck, liver or kidney cancer.

This clone came up a few times. The V call is TRBV7-2, the J call TRBJ1-1, with D possibly being TRBD1 (6 bases). The CDR3 is 16 amino acids. The germline V and J ends were trimmed by 5 bases and 4 bases, with 20 bases remaining between them. Germline V gene sequence: CDR1 SGHTA, CDR2 FQGNSA. The CDR3 DNA is TGTGCCAGCAGCCCAGGCCTCAGGGGATTGAGCACTGAAGCTTTCTTT. Amino acid sequence: CASSPGLRGLSTEAFF.

This clone was recorded a few times. V and J are TRBV2 and TRBJ2-1; 15 bases agree with TRBD2. From germline, CDR1 is SNHLY and CDR2 FYNNEI. This CDR3 comprises 15 residues. Trimming took 5 bases from V and 9 from J; bases not matched to a gene: 5. CDR3 residues: CASSKRTSGGGEQFF. The CDR3 DNA is TGTGCCAGCAGTAAGCGGACTAGCGGGGGGGGTGAGCAGTTCTTC.

This chain joins TRBV27 and TRBJ2-7; the match to TRBD1 covers 9 bases. J gave up 4 bases and V 6 bases, and 13 bases lay outside the gene matches. CDR1 and CDR2 from the germline V gene are MNHEY and SMNVEV (reference sequence). CDR3 length equals 16 residues. In nucleotides, the CDR3 is TGTGCCAGCAGACTCACTCCCGGGACAGGGTTTTACGAGCAGTACTTC. Encoded protein: CASRLTPGTGFYEQYF.

This chain connects TRBV28 to TRBJ2-2, with 7 bases lining up with TRBD2. The CDR3 spans 17 residues. Germline CDR1 reads MDHEN; CDR2 reads SYDVKM. Trimming removed 6 bases from V and 0 bases from J; junction bases left unmatched: 10. Written as DNA, the CDR3 is TGTGCCAGCAGCCAACTCCCTAGCGGAACGAACACCGGGGAGCTGTTTTTT. As protein: CASSQLPSGTNTGELFF.

V and J are TRBV7-7 and TRBJ2-1, with a weak D call TRBD1 (6 bases). V was pared by 5 bases and J by 4 bases, with 9 bases between. The V gene's germline CDR1 is SSHAT and CDR2 FNYEAQ (reference sequence). The CDR3 sequence is 13 residues long. The CDR3 loop reads CASSEGQYNEQFF. The CDR3 coding sequence is TGTGCCAGCAGCGAAGGACAGTACAATGAGCAGTTCTTC.

The chain uses TRBV7-2 and TRBJ1-1, with D perhaps TRBD1 (5 bases). The CDR3 sequence is 14 residues long. V was pared by 2 bases and J by 3 bases, with 10 bases between. Germline values: CDR1 SGHTA, CDR2 FQGNSA. CDR3 region: CASSLLGLDTEAFF. The DNA of the CDR3 is TGTGCCAGCAGCTTATTGGGGCTTGACACTGAAGCTTTCTTT.

This chain uses TRBV4-1 with TRBJ2-7; 8 nucleotides match TRBD2. V gave up 3 bases and J gave up 3 bases; unmatched junction bases: 7. The CDR3 extends over 15 amino acids. Germline V lookup: CDR1 MGHRA, CDR2 YSYEKL. CDR3 in amino acids: CASSQRTGGVYEQYF. CDR3 coding DNA: TGCGCCAGCAGCCAGAGGACCGGGGGGGTCTACGAGCAGTACTTC.

The chain recombines TRBV6-5 with TRBJ1-2; 7 bases agree with TRBD1. V was clipped by 6 bases and J by 8 bases; unmatched bases: 6. Germline-derived CDR1 and CDR2 are MNHEY and SVGAGI. This CDR3 region has 12 residues. CDR3 residues: CASRGQKGGYTF. The CDR3 nucleotides are TGTGCCAGCAGGGGACAGAAAGGGGGCTACACCTTC.

This clone was counted between two and nine times. The chain recombines TRBV2 with TRBJ2-5, with D perhaps TRBD2 (8 bases). Trimming took off 6 bases at V and 5 bases at J, with 25 bases between the two ends. The length of the CDR3 is 17 residues. Germline V gives CDR1 SNHLY, CDR2 FYNNEI. CDR3 region: CASSPGRGRGAWETQYF. The CDR3 DNA follows: TGTGCCAGCAGCCCTGGAAGGGGGCGGGGGGCCTGGGAGACCCAGTACTTC.

The chain has TRBV28 and TRBJ1-2; D might be TRBD1 (6 bases). The CDR3 is made up of 11 amino acids. With 10 bases removed from V and 7 bases from J, the gap between germline ends came to 13 bases. Germline V gene data show CDR1 as MDHEN and CDR2 as SYDVKM. The CDR3 loop reads CAIEQGSGYTF. The CDR3 coding sequence is TGTGCCATCGAACAGGGCTCTGGCTACACCTTC.

The V call is TRBV5-1, the J call TRBJ2-7, with 9 positions matching TRBD2. V dropped 0 bases and J dropped 4; count of bases not matched to a gene: 5. From germline, CDR1 is SGHRS and CDR2 YFSETQ. The CDR3 spans 15 residues. The CDR3 region is CASSLAAGGRYEQYF. The CDR3 coding sequence is TGCGCCAGCAGCTTGGCGGCGGGGGGGCGGTACGAGCAGTACTTC. Full variable domain (missing parts from reference TRBV5-1 and TRBJ2-7): KAGVTQTPRYLIKTRGQQVTLSCSPISGHRSVSWYQQTPGQGLQFLFEYFSETQRNKGNFPGRFSGRQFSNSRSEMNVSTLELGDSALYLCASSLAAGGRYEQYFGPGTRLTVT.

This clone was counted a single time. The chain uses TRBV7-2 and TRBJ2-3, with TRBD2 matching over 8 bases. J lost 3 bases, V lost 1 base, and 0 bases had no gene match. The CDR3 extends over 14 amino acids. Germline V gives CDR1 SGHTA, CDR2 FQGNSA. As DNA, the CDR3 is TGTGCCAGCAGCTTAGTAGCGGGGACAGATACGCAGTATTTT. It translates to CASSLVAGTDTQYF.

The rearrangement joins TRBV6-5 to TRBJ2-7; 8 bases agree with TRBD1. J gave up 3 bases and V 6 bases, and 4 bases lay outside the gene matches. Looked up from germline, CDR1 is MNHEY and CDR2 is SVGAGI. The CDR3 has 13 residues. The chain's CDR3 is CASRDRDIYEQYF. Written as DNA, the CDR3 is TGTGCCAGCAGGGACAGGGACATCTACGAGCAGTACTTC.

The rearrangement joins TRBV7-2 to TRBJ1-2, with 8 bases that match TRBD1. Germline-derived CDR1 and CDR2 are SGHTA and FQGNSA. The V segment lost 5 bases and the J segment 8 bases; nucleotides outside the gene matches: 10. The length of the CDR3 is 14 residues. CDR3 nucleotide sequence: TGTGCCAGCAGCACACTTCAGGGGGCTGGCGGCTACACCTTC. Residues: CASSTLQGAGGYTF.

The chain couples TRBV10-3 to TRBJ2-5; TRBD1 aligns across 8 bases. This CDR3 spans 15 amino acids. The germline gives CDR1 ENHRY, CDR2 SYGVKD. The junction had 2 bases not matched to a gene; V was cut back by 0 bases and J by 2 bases. CDR3 amino acids: CAISESTGDQETQYF. The DNA of the CDR3 is TGTGCCATCAGTGAGTCGACAGGGGATCAAGAGACCCAGTACTTC.

The rearrangement links TRBV7-2 to TRBJ1-2; possibly TRBD1 for D (6 bases). The germline gives CDR1 SGHTA, CDR2 FQGNSA. The CDR3 loop spans 13 amino acids. V lost 6 bases to trimming and J lost 7 bases, with 15 bases between them. The CDR3 loop is CASSPSGGGGYTF. CDR3 in DNA: TGTGCCAGCAGTCCCTCGGGGGGCGGTGGCTACACCTTC.

The chain recombines TRBV6-1 with TRBJ2-7; a possible D gene is TRBD2 (5 bases). There are 14 residues in the CDR3. V lost 4 bases and J lost 6, with 16 bases in between. CDR1 MNHNS and CDR2 SASEGT come from the germline V gene. The CDR3 here is CASSAPPGGVEQYV. The CDR3 DNA follows: TGTGCCAGCAGTGCCCCACCCGGAGGAGTCGAGCAGTACGTC.

This chain connects TRBV5-4 to TRBJ2-5; 10 bases are a match to TRBD2. Germline trimming cut 0 bases from V and 1 base from J; bases unmatched to any gene: 6. CDR1 is SGHNT and CDR2 is YYREEE in the germline V gene (reference sequence). The CDR3 extends over 17 amino acids. CDR3 residues: CASSLALAGGRQETQYF. The CDR3, as DNA: TGTGCCAGCAGCTTGGCATTAGCGGGGGGCCGCCAAGAGACCCAGTACTTC.

The chain couples TRBV15 to TRBJ2-2; 8 bases map to TRBD1. The CDR3 has 16 residues. Germline values: CDR1 LNHNV, CDR2 YYDKDF (reference sequence). V shed 0 bases and J 4 bases; nucleotides not matched to a gene: 4. The CDR3 region is CATSRDLTGGTGELFF. CDR3 bases: TGTGCCACCAGCAGAGATTTAACAGGGGGCACCGGGGAGCTGTTTTTT.

The chain joins TRBV2 to TRBJ1-4; 10 bases are a match to TRBD1. The junction had 6 bases not matched to a gene; V was cut back by 9 bases and J by 14 bases. Germline V CDR1 and CDR2: SNHLY, FYNNEI. The CDR3 is 11 residues long. The CDR3 DNA reads as TGTGCCAGTATGGGACAGGGGAGGCTGTTTTTT. Translated: CASMGQGRLFF.